The 17 T cell receptor beta chains given below trace back to one sample, sequenced in a study of blood T cell repertoires in COVID-19. Libraries were prepared by immunoSEQ multiplex PCR; TCRdb keeps only in-frame clonotypes and omits some of them. The sample includes 400,000 or so clones, more than 75% of them seen just once. The sample comprised peripheral blood. These receptors were taken from a human donor in a cohort sampled during active COVID-19.

V usage is TRBV5-1 and J usage is TRBJ2-1; TRBD2 matches at 7 bases. The CDR3 spans 19 residues. CDR1 SGHRS and CDR2 YFSETQ come from the germline V gene. Germline trimming cut 1 base from V and 2 bases from J; bases unmatched to any gene: 15. CDR3 in amino acids: CASSLRTSDAATTYNEQFF. The CDR3 nucleotides are TGCGCCAGCAGCTTGAGAACTAGCGACGCAGCAACTACCTACAATGAGCAGTTCTTC.

The chain employs TRBV30 and TRBJ1-4; D is unresolved. V lost 1 base and J 8 bases, leaving 8 bases between the germline ends. Germline V CDR1 and CDR2: GTSNPN, SVGIG (reference sequence). The CDR3 covers 12 residues. CDR3 region: CAWSATEEKLFF. As DNA, the CDR3 is TGTGCCTGGAGTGCAACAGAGGAAAAACTGTTTTTT.

The rearrangement links TRBV3-1 (or the pseudogene TRBV3-2) to TRBJ2-7, with 8 bases identical to TRBD2. The CDR3 loop spans 16 amino acids. Trimming at V came to 0 bases and at J to 3 bases, leaving 7 bases not matched to a gene. CDR1 and CDR2 from the germline V gene are LGHDT and YNNKEL (reference sequence). The CDR3: CASSQDRSGGVYEQYF. Here the CDR3 DNA reads TGTGCCAGCAGCCAAGACCGAAGCGGGGGAGTCTACGAGCAGTACTTC.

This clone was found a few times. The J gene is TRBJ2-1, the V gene TRBV4-2; 7 nucleotides align to TRBD2. Germline CDR1 LGHNA, CDR2 YNFKEQ. V dropped 8 bases and J dropped 7; count of bases not matched to a gene: 17. This CDR3 contains 16 residues. The DNA for the CDR3 is TGTGCCAGCCGCGCGGGTCCTAGCGGCATTTGGAATGAGCAGTTCTTC. Its protein product is CASRAGPSGIWNEQFF.

The chain has TRBV5-4 and TRBJ2-5, with D tentatively TRBD2 (5 bases). The V end lost 2 bases, the J end lost 0 bases, and 8 bases lay between the germline ends. The CDR3 has 14 residues. Germline V CDR1 and CDR2: SGHNT, YYREEE (reference sequence). The CDR3, as DNA: TGTGCCAGCAGCTTAAGCGGAAACCAAGAGACCCAGTACTTC. It specifies CASSLSGNQETQYF.

This chain uses TRBV15 with TRBJ2-7; TRBD1 matches at 11 bases. The germline V gene encodes CDR1 LNHNV and CDR2 YYDKDF (reference sequence). This CDR3 is 15 amino acids long. Trimming took 5 bases from V and 2 from J; bases not matched to a gene: 5. DNA for the CDR3: TGTGCCACCAGCGATGGGACAGGGGGACCCTACGAGCAGTACTTC. Protein product: CATSDGTGGPYEQYF.

V is TRBV5-6 and J is TRBJ1-1, with a tentative D call TRBD1 (6 bases). Looked up from germline, CDR1 is SGHDT and CDR2 is YYEEEE. Trimming cost V 0 bases and J 7 bases, with 7 bases left between them. This CDR3 has 12 residues. The CDR3 spells CASSLARGEAFF. As DNA, the CDR3 is TGTGCCAGCAGCTTGGCCAGGGGTGAAGCTTTCTTT.

CDR3: CSASAPGGYTGELFF. CDR3 bases: TGCAGTGCTAGTGCACCGGGAGGGTACACCGGGGAGCTGTTTTTT. The chain is built from TRBV20-1 and TRBJ2-2; TRBD2 agrees at 8 bases. CDR3 length equals 15 residues. The germline V gene has CDR1 DFQATT and CDR2 SNEGSKA (reference sequence). Trimming at V came to 3 bases and at J to 3 bases, leaving 6 bases not matched to a gene.

About this clone: The same CDR3 arises from other DNA sequences in this sample as well. The rearrangement joins TRBV5-1 to TRBJ1-1; TRBD1 agrees at 7 bases. Germline CDR1 and CDR2: SGHRS and YFSETQ. The J segment lost 3 bases and the V segment lost 0 bases, leaving 5 bases of the junction unmatched. The CDR3 spans 15 residues. CDR3 nucleotide sequence: TGCGCCAGCAGCTTGGAGGCACAGGGGTACACTGAAGCTTTCTTT. Translated, it gives CASSLEAQGYTEAFF.

This chain's CDR3 is CASSEGSGLAYEQYF. The CDR3 DNA reads TGTGCCAGCAGTGAAGGGAGCGGATTAGCCTACGAGCAGTACTTC. The V call is TRBV2, the J call TRBJ2-7; D may be TRBD2 (5 bases). V lost 1 base and J lost 2, with 12 bases in between. The CDR3 covers 15 residues. Germline V lookup: CDR1 SNHLY, CDR2 FYNNEI.

J is TRBJ1-4 and V is TRBV19; the D gene is possibly TRBD1 (5 bases). CDR1 LNHDA and CDR2 SQIVND come from the germline V gene (reference sequence). Trimming shortened V by 3 bases and J by 4 bases, and 15 bases separated the two germline ends. The CDR3 has 16 amino acids. CDR3 in amino acids: CASSMGPTEGNEKLFF. The CDR3 nucleotides are TGTGCCAGTAGTATGGGGCCCACGGAAGGTAATGAAAAACTGTTTTTT.

The rearrangement joins TRBV5-1 to TRBJ1-6; no reliable D call. The CDR3 length is 14 residues. Germline V gene lookup returns CDR1 SGHRS and CDR2 YFSETQ. Trimming took 4 bases from V and 6 from J, leaving 11 bases between them. This CDR3 is CASSLSNPNSPLHF. The CDR3 region has the DNA TGCGCCAGCAGCCTCAGTAATCCTAATTCACCCCTCCACTTT.

Only a few counts were recorded for this clone. V is TRBV29-1 and J is TRBJ1-1, with a tentative D call TRBD1 (6 bases). Germline CDR1 is SQVTM and CDR2 is ANQGSEA. This CDR3 has 11 amino acids. Trimming took 6 bases from V and 9 from J, leaving 14 bases between them. The CDR3: CSVDPRGKAFF. CDR3 DNA sequence: TGCAGCGTAGATCCCAGGGGTAAAGCTTTCTTT.

This chain connects TRBV7-8 to TRBJ2-7, with D possibly being TRBD1 (5 bases). The germline V gene has CDR1 SGHVS and CDR2 FQNEAQ. The CDR3 covers 16 residues. The germline V and J ends were trimmed by 4 bases and 2 bases, with 18 bases remaining between them. The CDR3 here is CASSSRQSTGTYEQYF. The CDR3 bases are TGTGCCAGCAGCTCTCGACAGTCTACAGGAACCTACGAGCAGTACTTC.

This clone has just a few counts. V is TRBV30 and J is TRBJ1-6; 12 nucleotides agree with TRBD1. The length of the CDR3 is 15 residues. Germline CDR1 reads GTSNPN; CDR2 reads SVGIG (reference sequence). Germline trimming cut 5 bases from V and 7 bases from J; bases unmatched to any gene: 6. Here the CDR3 DNA reads TGTGCCTGGGGGGACAGGGGGCTGCCGAATTCACCCCTCCACTTT. Protein product: CAWGDRGLPNSPLHF. Complete variable domain (other parts from reference TRBV30 and TRBJ1-6): SQTIHQWPATLVQPVGSPLSLECTVEGTSNPNLYWYRQAAGRGLQLLFYSVGIGQISSEVPQNLSASRPQDRQFILSSKKLLLSDSGFYLCAWGDRGLPNSPLHFGNGTRLTVT.

The chain joins TRBV5-1 to TRBJ1-2, with 11 bases matching TRBD1. V lost 4 bases to trimming and J lost 8 bases; unmatched junction nucleotides: 7. The germline CDR1 and CDR2 sequences are SGHRS and YFSETQ. CDR3 length: 14 amino acids. The CDR3: CASSPGQGADGYTF. In nucleotides, the CDR3 is TGCGCCAGCAGCCCCGGACAGGGGGCAGACGGCTACACCTTC.

CDR3 nucleotides: TGCAGCGTAAACAGGGGATCGGACACTGAAGCTTTCTTT. Protein product: CSVNRGSDTEAFF. This chain links TRBV29-1 with TRBJ1-1; 7 bases agree with TRBD1. The CDR3 runs 13 residues. The ends lost 6 bases at V and 3 bases at J; junction bases unmatched: 7. From germline, CDR1 is SQVTM and CDR2 ANQGSEA.